A selection of T cell receptor beta chains follows, all from one sample in a study of regulatory T cells in long-lasting Graves disease. One entry per CDR3 protein, called by TCRdb with MiXCR from the multiplex PCR reads. Here the sample spans 500,000 to 700,000 distinct CDR3 sequences, 25% to 35% being singletons. Sample: peripheral blood mononuclear cells (PBMCs), taken when the disease was refractory, from a patient treated with antithyroid drugs. These receptor sequences come from a female donor with Graves disease. Both conserved end residues are part of each CDR3. A D gene is named only where the DNA matches it firmly. Clone size is shown for a subset of rows, as once, few, many or a class of expanded clone.

V,size,D,J,CDR3,DNA
TRBV28,.,.,TRBJ2-4,CASRGTKQGGDF,TGTGCCAGCAGGGGAACAAAACAGGGAGGAGACTTC
TRBV5-1,.,.,TRBJ2-1,CASSVGVEQFF,TGCGCCAGCAGCGTAGGGGTCGAGCAGTTCTTC
TRBV3-1,.,.,TRBJ1-5,CASSQGTDRNQPQHF,TGTGCCAGCAGCCAAGGGACCGATCGCAATCAGCCCCAGCATTTT
TRBV19,.,.,TRBJ1-2,CASTPTGLSYGYTF,TGTGCCAGTACCCCAACAGGGCTTAGCTATGGCTACACCTTC
TRBV3-1,many,.,TRBJ1-1,CASSQGYTEAFF,TGTGCCAGCAGCCAAGGATATACTGAAGCTTTCTTT
TRBV30,.,.,TRBJ1-1,CAWGDTWNTEAFF,TGTGCCTGGGGGGACACCTGGAACACTGAAGCTTTCTTT
TRBV12-3/TRBV12-4,.,.,TRBJ2-7,CASSFKDGPYEQYF,TGTGCCAGCAGTTTTAAGGACGGACCCTACGAGCAGTACTTC
TRBV20-1,.,.,TRBJ2-7,CSASFRGTAYEQYF,TGCAGTGCTAGCTTCAGGGGGACTGCATACGAGCAGTACTTC
TRBV5-1,few,.,TRBJ1-2,CASSPNGAPNYGYTF,TGCGCCAGCAGCCCAAACGGGGCTCCTAACTATGGCTACACCTTC
TRBV5-1,.,TRBD2,TRBJ2-3,CASSLDPSGRADTQYF,TGCGCCAGCAGCTTGGACCCCAGCGGGAGGGCAGATACGCAGTATTTT
TRBV12-3/TRBV12-4,many,.,TRBJ1-5,CASSSYSKPQHF,TGTGCCAGCAGTTCCTACAGTAAGCCCCAGCATTTT
TRBV6-1,.,.,TRBJ1-2,CASSVRRTSYGYTF,TGTGCCAGCAGTGTCCGGAGAACCTCCTATGGCTACACCTTC
TRBV12-3/TRBV12-4,many,.,TRBJ1-6,CASSLGGGEGSPLHF,TGTGCCAGCAGTTTAGGGGGTGGAGAAGGGTCACCCCTCCACTTT
TRBV29-1,many,TRBD1,TRBJ1-1,CSVRQGAGANTEAFF,TGCAGCGTTAGACAGGGGGCTGGAGCGAACACTGAAGCTTTCTTT
TRBV25-1,many,TRBD1,TRBJ1-1,CASSDESRGLRSEAFF,TGTGCCAGCAGTGATGAAAGCAGGGGGCTGCGGAGTGAAGCTTTCTTT
TRBV2,.,.,TRBJ1-4,CASSPNRATNEKLFF,TGTGCCAGCAGCCCCAACAGGGCAACTAATGAAAAACTGTTTTTT
TRBV5-4,few,.,TRBJ2-7,CASSSGQYYEQYF,TGTGCCAGCAGCTCGGGACAATACTACGAGCAGTACTTC
TRBV19,.,.,TRBJ1-1,CASSTPLSANTEAFF,TGTGCCAGTAGTACGCCTTTGAGCGCGAACACTGAAGCTTTCTTT
TRBV15,many,.,TRBJ2-5,CATSREVMGLPQETQYF,TGTGCCACCAGCAGAGAGGTTATGGGGCTCCCGCAAGAGACCCAGTACTTC
TRBV9,.,.,TRBJ1-6,CASSVGPGDSRSPLHF,TGTGCCAGCAGCGTAGGGCCCGGCGACAGTAGATCACCCCTCCACTTT
TRBV28,.,.,TRBJ2-2,CASSLPKSTGELFF,TGTGCCAGCAGCTTGCCTAAGAGCACCGGGGAGCTGTTTTTT
TRBV7-2,.,TRBD2,TRBJ2-2,CASSLSGRGYTGELFF,TGTGCCAGCAGCCTTAGCGGGAGAGGGTACACCGGGGAGCTGTTTTTT
TRBV27,.,TRBD2,TRBJ2-7,CASQRLAGSNEQYF,TGTGCCAGCCAAAGACTAGCGGGGAGTAACGAGCAGTACTTC
TRBV5-6,.,.,TRBJ1-1,CASSFFKYTNNEAFF,TGTGCCAGCAGCTTCTTTAAGTACACAAACAATGAAGCTTTCTTT
TRBV25-1,.,.,TRBJ1-6,CASSEGGFNSPLHF,TGTGCCAGCAGTGAGGGGGGATTTAACTCACCCCTCCACTTT
TRBV3-1,few,TRBD1,TRBJ2-5,CASSQGQGRETQYF,TGTGCCAGCAGCCAAGGACAGGGAAGAGAGACCCAGTACTTC
TRBV12-3/TRBV12-4,few,TRBD1,TRBJ1-5,CASSVTGALGQPQHF,TGTGCCAGCAGTGTAACAGGGGCATTAGGTCAGCCCCAGCATTTT
TRBV14,.,.,TRBJ1-2,CASSPLGVGNYGYTF,TGTGCCAGCAGCCCTCTGGGGGTAGGGAACTATGGCTACACCTTC
TRBV3-1,once,.,TRBJ1-1,CASSPSFGGTEAFF,TGTGCCAGCAGCCCAAGCTTTGGGGGGACTGAAGCTTTCTTT
TRBV15,.,.,TRBJ2-2,CATSRDRPLNTGELFF,TGTGCCACCAGCAGAGATCGGCCGTTAAACACCGGGGAGCTGTTTTTT
TRBV6-5,.,.,TRBJ1-4,CASGYSGPATNEKLVF,TGTGCCAGCGGTTACTCTGGCCCTGCAACTAATGAAAAACTGGTTTTT
TRBV11-2,.,TRBD1,TRBJ2-2,CASSSQGAHSGELFF,TGTGCCAGCAGTTCACAGGGGGCGCATTCCGGGGAGCTGTTTTTT
TRBV7-9,once,.,TRBJ1-1,CASGDPRRNTEAFF,TGTGCCAGCGGGGACCCGAGAAGGAACACTGAAGCTTTCTTT
TRBV12-3/TRBV12-4,.,.,TRBJ2-2,CASSHTPGELFF,TGTGCCAGCAGTCACACACCCGGGGAGCTGTTTTTT
TRBV19,.,TRBD1,TRBJ2-4,CASSHRDRGNIQYF,TGTGCCAGTAGTCACCGGGACAGGGGGAACATTCAGTACTTC
TRBV19,many,.,TRBJ2-7,CASSSTVSYEQYF,TGTGCCAGTAGTTCGACAGTCTCCTACGAGCAGTACTTC
TRBV5-1,few,TRBD2,TRBJ2-7,CASSGTGLAGGEQYF,TGCGCCAGCAGCGGAACGGGACTAGCGGGCGGCGAGCAGTACTTC
TRBV28,many,.,TRBJ1-6,CASSLGGQRDSPLHF,TGTGCCAGCAGCCTGGGGGGGCAAAGGGATTCACCCCTCCACTTT
TRBV5-1,.,.,TRBJ2-7,CASSPFAGYEQYF,TGCGCCAGCAGCCCCTTTGCGGGTTACGAGCAGTACTTC
TRBV6-1,many,.,TRBJ1-2,CASSPGTVVGYTF,TGTGCCAGCAGTCCTGGGACGGTGGTGGGCTACACCTTC
TRBV28,few,TRBD1,TRBJ1-3,CASSGGTASGNTIYF,TGTGCCAGCAGTGGTGGGACAGCCTCTGGAAACACCATATATTTT
TRBV10-1,.,.,TRBJ2-7,CASSESIRGEQYF,TGCGCCAGCAGTGAGTCCATTCGCGGCGAGCAGTACTTC
TRBV7-9,few,.,TRBJ1-1,CASSLSLLTSEAFF,TGTGCCAGCAGCTTATCGCTCCTGACCTCAGAAGCTTTCTTT
TRBV3-1,many,.,TRBJ1-4,CASKLGANEKLFF,TGTGCCAGCAAACTCGGGGCTAATGAAAAACTGTTTTTT
TRBV20-1,few,.,TRBJ1-5,CSAREQKGNQPQHF,TGCAGTGCTAGAGAACAAAAGGGCAATCAGCCCCAGCATTTT
TRBV30,.,.,TRBJ1-1,CAWVDANTEAFF,TGTGCCTGGGTTGACGCGAACACTGAAGCTTTCTTT
TRBV6-1,.,.,TRBJ1-2,CASKFLTGTNYGYTF,TGTGCCAGCAAGTTCCTGACAGGAACTAACTATGGCTACACCTTC
TRBV28,many,.,TRBJ1-1,CASTDPRTENPEAFF,TGTGCCAGCACCGACCCGAGGACCGAGAACCCTGAAGCTTTCTTT
TRBV13,.,TRBD2,TRBJ2-7,CASSSISGRGNEQYF,TGTGCCAGCAGCTCGATTAGCGGGAGAGGAAACGAGCAGTACTTC
TRBV28,many,.,TRBJ1-6,CASRKGTDNSPLHF,TGTGCCAGCCGGAAGGGGACGGATAATTCACCCCTCCACTTT